This T cell receptor (beta chain) was captured in a study of shared clonotypes between healthy human individuals. Remarks on this clone: Other DNA variants within this sample encode the same CDR3.

Germline CDR1 and CDR2: SGHDN and FVKESK. V was trimmed by 1 base and J by 7 bases, leaving 5 bases between them. The CDR3 extends over 11 amino acids. Data came from immunoSEQ multiplex PCR; TCRdb stores just in-frame clones and leaves some out. Of 1.5 million to 1.9 million clones listed, 95% to 99% are singletons. The TCR sequence derives from a young man in good health. Source material: naive CD4+ T cells sorted from blood. Described subset: CD45RA+ positively selected. The rearrangement uses TRBV14 and TRBJ2-7; D unclear. CDR3 in amino acids: CASSQVGEQYF. In DNA form, the CDR3 reads TGTGCCAGCAGCCAAGTGGGGGAGCAGTACTTC.